These 32 T cell receptor beta chains were all obtained from the same sample, sequenced in a study of CD8 T cells in Susac syndrome. The authors reverse transcribed roughly 0.5 to 1 ug RNA with random hexamers. TCRdb itself ran the immunoSEQ multiplex PCR reads through MiXCR, one entry per CDR3 protein. The data contain about 300,000 distinct CDR3 sequences, roughly 90% of them seen just once; the ten biggest clones take up around 0.18%. The sample was CD8+ T cells from PBMCs. All receptors come from a human donor with multiple sclerosis.

The CDR3 nucleotides are TGTGCCTGGAGTCCGTCACCGGGACAGGGGCCCTTTTCGGGACGCTACGAGCAGTACTTC. Its protein is CAWSPSPGQGPFSGRYEQYF. This chain connects TRBV30 to TRBJ2-7; 10 bases align to TRBD1. With 2 bases clipped from V and 3 bases from J, the junction kept 22 bases outside the gene matches. This CDR3 spans 20 amino acids. Germline V gene lookup returns CDR1 GTSNPN and CDR2 SVGIG (reference sequence).

This chain joins TRBV5-1 and TRBJ1-2; TRBD1 might be the D (5 bases). The CDR3 consists of 12 residues. Germline CDR1 is SGHRS and CDR2 is YFSETQ. Trimming pared 4 bases from V and 7 bases from J, leaving 11 bases between. CDR3 in amino acids: CASSLTRAGYTF. The CDR3 DNA reads as TGCGCCAGCAGCCTTACCAGGGCTGGCTACACCTTC.

The V gene is TRBV30, the J gene TRBJ2-1; tentatively, D is TRBD2 (6 bases). The length of the CDR3 is 15 residues. Germline V gene data show CDR1 as GTSNPN and CDR2 as SVGIG (reference sequence). V was pared by 6 bases and J by 5 bases, with 20 bases between. The CDR3 DNA follows: TGTGCCTGTACCCGCGGGGCGCTCCTGGACAATGAGCAGTTCTTC. It encodes CACTRGALLDNEQFF. Based on the CDR3 plus reference TRBV30 and TRBJ2-1, the full variable domain is SQTIHQWPATLVQPVGSPLSLECTVEGTSNPNLYWYRQAAGRGLQLLFYSVGIGQISSEVPQNLSASRPQDRQFILSSKKLLLSDSGFYLCACTRGALLDNEQFFGPGTRLTVL.

This chain uses TRBV6-5 with TRBJ2-5; perhaps TRBD2 as D (6 bases). Looked up from germline, CDR1 is MNHEY and CDR2 is SVGAGI. The CDR3 loop spans 17 amino acids. Trimming pared 1 base from V and 3 bases from J, leaving 18 bases between. The CDR3 DNA follows: TGTGCCAGCAGTTACTTGGGAACTGGACTATCCAAAGAGACCCAGTACTTC. Encoded protein: CASSYLGTGLSKETQYF.

V and J are TRBV7-2 and TRBJ2-1, with 10 nucleotides matching TRBD2. V was clipped by 5 bases and J by 2 bases; unmatched bases: 3. The germline CDR1 and CDR2 sequences are SGHTA and FQGNSA. CDR3 size: 15 residues. CDR3: CASSATSGPYNEQFF. CDR3 coding DNA: TGTGCCAGCAGCGCGACTAGCGGGCCCTACAATGAGCAGTTCTTC.

The chain couples TRBV24-1 to TRBJ2-2; D not resolved. Germline values: CDR1 KGHDR, CDR2 SFDVKD. This CDR3 comprises 17 residues. V was pared by 2 bases and J by 1 base, with 13 bases between. The CDR3 region has the DNA TGTGCCACCAGTGATTCCCCCTTCGACTTGAACACCGGGGAGCTGTTTTTT. Amino acids: CATSDSPFDLNTGELFF.

The V gene is TRBV5-4, the J gene TRBJ2-4; D is uncertain. The germline V and J ends were trimmed by 4 bases and 5 bases, with 13 bases remaining between them. CDR1 and CDR2 (germline): SGHNT, YYREEE (reference sequence). This CDR3 region has 14 residues. CDR3 sequence reads: CASSPDVNENIQYF. CDR3 bases: TGTGCCAGCAGCCCCGACGTAAACGAAAACATTCAGTACTTC.

The chain links TRBV4-3 to TRBJ2-1; D may be TRBD1 or TRBD2 (5 bases each). Germline CDR1 is LGHNA and CDR2 is YSLEER. This CDR3 contains 13 residues. With 4 bases removed from V and 8 bases from J, the gap between germline ends came to 12 bases. This CDR3 reads CASSPRGADEQFF. The CDR3 nucleotides are TGCGCCAGCAGCCCGCGAGGGGCGGATGAGCAGTTCTTC.

V and J are TRBV27 and TRBJ2-7; D is uncertain. From germline, CDR1 is MNHEY and CDR2 SMNVEV (reference sequence). CDR3 length equals 11 residues. The germline V and J ends were trimmed by 6 bases and 4 bases, with 7 bases remaining between them. The CDR3 is CASRSQYEQYF. In DNA, the CDR3 is TGTGCCAGCAGATCCCAATACGAGCAGTACTTC.

The chain employs TRBV19 and TRBJ2-7; D is unresolved. This CDR3 has 14 residues. Germline V CDR1 and CDR2: LNHDA, SQIVND (reference sequence). The germline V and J ends were trimmed by 6 bases and 1 base, with 13 bases remaining between them. The CDR3 here is CASSPLHPSYEQYF. The CDR3 nucleotides are TGTGCCAGTAGCCCCTTGCATCCATCCTACGAGCAGTACTTC.

V and J are TRBV27 and TRBJ2-1; 8 bases align to TRBD2. Looked up from germline, CDR1 is MNHEY and CDR2 is SMNVEV (reference sequence). The CDR3 is 15 amino acids. The J segment lost 5 bases and the V segment lost 5 bases, leaving 8 bases of the junction unmatched. For the CDR3, the DNA is TGTGCCAGCAGTCCCCAACTAGCGGCCCACAATGAGCAGTTCTTC. Residues: CASSPQLAAHNEQFF.

The gene calls are TRBV19 and TRBJ2-2; TRBD2 matches at 9 bases. The CDR3 length is 16 residues. V lost 6 bases to trimming and J lost 1 base; unmatched junction nucleotides: 6. The V gene's germline CDR1 is LNHDA and CDR2 SQIVND (reference sequence). The CDR3 loop is CASSLGLARNTGELFF. The DNA of the CDR3 is TGTGCCAGTAGCCTCGGACTAGCGAGGAACACCGGGGAGCTGTTTTTT.

The V gene is TRBV20-1, the J gene TRBJ2-7; a possible D gene is TRBD2 (6 bases). Trimming cost V 0 bases and J 4 bases, with 19 bases left between them. Germline CDR1 DFQATT, CDR2 SNEGSKA (reference sequence). The CDR3 totals 16 residues. The CDR3 region has the DNA TGCAGTGCTAGAGATCTCATCATGGGGGAGGAGTACGAGCAGTACTTC. It yields the protein CSARDLIMGEEYEQYF.

V gene TRBV29-1 combines with J gene TRBJ2-3, with D perhaps matching TRBD2 (5 bases). V lost 6 bases and J 2 bases, leaving 12 bases between the germline ends. Germline values: CDR1 SQVTM, CDR2 ANQGSEA. The CDR3 has 13 residues. CDR3 nucleotide sequence: TGCAGCGTACCTTGGGGAGTCACAGATACGCAGTATTTT. It codes for CSVPWGVTDTQYF.

This clonotype was counted only a few times. This chain joins TRBV7-2 and TRBJ2-3; D perhaps matches TRBD2 (7 bases). CDR3 size: 16 residues. Germline lookup yields CDR1 SGHTA and CDR2 FQGNSA. V lost 2 bases to trimming and J lost 2 bases, with 14 bases between them. CDR3 in DNA: TGTGCCAGCAGCTTACGGGAGGCAGGGGACACAGATACGCAGTATTTT. Protein sequence: CASSLREAGDTDTQYF.

This rearrangement joins TRBV15 to TRBJ1-1; 7 positions agree with TRBD1. The ends lost 3 bases at V and 0 bases at J; junction bases unmatched: 4. The germline V gene encodes CDR1 LNHNV and CDR2 YYDKDF (reference sequence). This CDR3 is 15 amino acids long. The CDR3 loop reads CATSRGDRMNTEAFF. In nucleotides, the CDR3 is TGTGCCACCAGCAGGGGGGACAGAATGAACACTGAAGCTTTCTTT.

The rearrangement joins TRBV29-1 to TRBJ1-4; the D is unclear. Deletions cut 4 bases from V and 7 bases from J, with 10 bases between. Germline V gene data show CDR1 as SQVTM and CDR2 as ANQGSEA. The CDR3 contains 12 residues. The CDR3 nucleotides are TGCAGCGTTGCTGGACGGGGTGAAAAACTGTTTTTT. Protein: CSVAGRGEKLFF.

The J gene is TRBJ2-5, the V gene TRBV7-8, with 8 positions matching TRBD2. The CDR3 runs to 18 residues. CDR1 and CDR2 (germline): SGHVS, FQNEAQ. Trimming removed 2 bases from V and 2 bases from J; junction bases left unmatched: 13. The CDR3 here is CASSLRGIGGELQETQYF. As DNA, the CDR3 is TGTGCCAGCAGCTTACGAGGGATCGGGGGGGAGCTTCAAGAGACCCAGTACTTC. The full variable domain, with the rest looked up from reference TRBV7-8 and TRBJ2-5, is GAGVSQSPRYKVAKRGQDVALRCDPISGHVSLFWYQQALGQGPEFLTYFQNEAQLDKSGLPSDRFFAERPEGSVSTLKIQRTQQEDSAVYLCASSLRGIGGELQETQYFGPGTRLLVL.

This clonotype has only a few counts. The V call is TRBV4-1, the J call TRBJ2-7, with D unresolved. The germline V and J ends were trimmed by 0 bases and 3 bases, with 12 bases remaining between them. The CDR3 spans 15 residues. Per the germline V gene, CDR1 is MGHRA and CDR2 is YSYEKL. The CDR3 DNA is TGCGCCAGCAGCCAAGATAGCCAGGCGTACTACGAGCAGTACTTC. The encoded protein is CASSQDSQAYYEQYF.

V usage is TRBV27 and J usage is TRBJ1-2; 9 nucleotides agree with TRBD1. The J segment lost 8 bases and the V segment lost 4 bases, leaving 5 bases of the junction unmatched. The CDR3 totals 13 residues. CDR1 is MNHEY and CDR2 is SMNVEV in the germline V gene (reference sequence). The CDR3 loop reads CASSSQGAYGYTF. The CDR3 nucleotides are TGTGCCAGCAGTTCACAGGGGGCGTACGGCTACACCTTC.

The chain employs TRBV12-3 or TRBV12-4 and TRBJ2-1; D call uncertain. CDR3 size: 16 residues. Deletions cut 6 bases from V and 0 bases from J, with 15 bases between. CDR3 amino acids: CASSKSYRVSYNEQFF. In nucleotides, the CDR3 is TGTGCCAGCAGCAAGTCATACCGAGTCTCCTACAATGAGCAGTTCTTC.

In its sample, this clonotype was seen a few times. This rearrangement joins TRBV27 to TRBJ1-5, with D uncertain. This CDR3 is 13 amino acids long. The V gene's germline CDR1 is MNHEY and CDR2 SMNVEV (reference sequence). The ends were cut back, 0 bases at V and 3 bases at J, with 3 bases in the middle. The CDR3, as DNA: TGTGCCAGCAGTTTATCCCCCAATCAGCCCCAGCATTTT. This codes for CASSLSPNQPQHF.

This clonotype has a single count. The gene calls are TRBV7-9 and TRBJ1-4; possibly TRBD1 for D (5 bases). This CDR3 is built from 17 residues. Germline CDR1 SEHNR, CDR2 FQNEAQ (reference sequence). With 1 base removed from V and 7 bases from J, the gap between germline ends came to 19 bases. CDR3 amino acids: CASSLVRQIQGSEKLFF. The CDR3 DNA follows: TGTGCCAGCAGCTTAGTTCGGCAGATCCAGGGAAGTGAAAAACTGTTTTTT.

V gene TRBV4-1 combines with J gene TRBJ1-1; tentative D call: TRBD1 (5 bases). V was trimmed by 0 bases and J by 7 bases, leaving 12 bases between them. The germline gives CDR1 MGHRA, CDR2 YSYEKL. The CDR3 consists of 14 residues. CDR3 coding DNA: TGCGCCAGCAGCCAAGAATGGGGGAGTGGTGAAGCTTTCTTT. This encodes CASSQEWGSGEAFF.

The rearrangement uses TRBV20-1 and TRBJ2-3; a weak D match, TRBD1 (7 bases). CDR1 and CDR2 (germline): DFQATT, SNEGSKA (reference sequence). The CDR3 totals 14 residues. V was pared by 6 bases and J by 4 bases, with 17 bases between. The CDR3 DNA reads as TGCAGTGCCAACCAGGGGGGCGTGGCAGATACGCAGTATTTT. Amino acids: CSANQGGVADTQYF.

The table lists this clonotype with a count of one. The chain recombines TRBV30 with TRBJ1-1; 7 bases line up with TRBD1. Germline CDR1 GTSNPN, CDR2 SVGIG (reference sequence). The CDR3 is 13 amino acids. Trimming removed 1 base from V and 4 bases from J; junction bases left unmatched: 3. Here the CDR3 DNA reads TGTGCCTGGAGTGCCTACAGGGGCACTGAAGCTTTCTTT. It codes for CAWSAYRGTEAFF.

This chain joins TRBV12-3 or TRBV12-4 and TRBJ1-4, with D possibly TRBD1 on 6 matching bases. This CDR3 is built from 17 residues. The ends were cut back, 3 bases at V and 6 bases at J, with 20 bases in the middle. Written as DNA, the CDR3 is TGTGCCAGCAGTTTCCATATCCCAGGGAAGGGGGATGAAAAACTGTTTTTT. It codes for CASSFHIPGKGDEKLFF.

CDR3 in amino acids: CASSQDWDRGGHEQYF. The CDR3, as DNA: TGCGCCAGCAGCCAAGATTGGGACAGGGGGGGACACGAGCAGTACTTC. The genes are TRBV4-3 and TRBJ2-7; 11 nucleotides match TRBD1. V lost 0 bases, J lost 5 bases, and 6 bases stayed unmatched. The CDR3 is 16 amino acids. CDR1 is LGHNA and CDR2 is YSLEER in the germline V gene.

The rearrangement joins TRBV15 to TRBJ2-7; D call uncertain. V was pared by 4 bases and J by 0 bases, with 4 bases between. CDR1 is LNHNV and CDR2 is YYDKDF in the germline V gene (reference sequence). This CDR3 has 12 amino acids. CDR3 in amino acids: CATSKLSYEQYF. The CDR3 DNA follows: TGTGCCACCAGCAAGCTCTCCTACGAGCAGTACTTC.

This sequence joins TRBV11-2 and TRBJ2-1, with 12 nucleotides matching TRBD2. Germline V lookup: CDR1 SGHAT, CDR2 FQNNGV. The V gene end was trimmed by 5 bases and the J gene end by 4 bases; junction bases not matched to a gene: 6. This CDR3 comprises 16 residues. CDR3 sequence reads: CASSPGLAGPYNEQFF. The CDR3 DNA sequence: TGTGCCAGCAGCCCTGGACTAGCGGGACCTTACAATGAGCAGTTCTTC.

V gene TRBV3-1 combines with J gene TRBJ1-2; TRBD1 is a possible D gene (5 bases). The V and J ends lost 5 bases and 0 bases respectively, with 19 bases between them. The length of the CDR3 is 17 residues. Germline values: CDR1 LGHDT, CDR2 YNNKEL (reference sequence). The CDR3 loop reads CASSSKGQKPPNYGYTF. The CDR3 DNA reads TGTGCCAGCAGCTCTAAGGGGCAGAAACCCCCTAACTATGGCTACACCTTC.

The chain couples TRBV29-1 to TRBJ2-1; D might be TRBD2 (6 bases). Trimming took off 6 bases at V and 2 bases at J, with 11 bases between the two ends. CDR3 length: 13 amino acids. The germline gives CDR1 SQVTM, CDR2 ANQGSEA. CDR3 coding DNA: TGCAGCGTCCGGGGACTTACCTACAATGAGCAGTTCTTC. It is translated as CSVRGLTYNEQFF.